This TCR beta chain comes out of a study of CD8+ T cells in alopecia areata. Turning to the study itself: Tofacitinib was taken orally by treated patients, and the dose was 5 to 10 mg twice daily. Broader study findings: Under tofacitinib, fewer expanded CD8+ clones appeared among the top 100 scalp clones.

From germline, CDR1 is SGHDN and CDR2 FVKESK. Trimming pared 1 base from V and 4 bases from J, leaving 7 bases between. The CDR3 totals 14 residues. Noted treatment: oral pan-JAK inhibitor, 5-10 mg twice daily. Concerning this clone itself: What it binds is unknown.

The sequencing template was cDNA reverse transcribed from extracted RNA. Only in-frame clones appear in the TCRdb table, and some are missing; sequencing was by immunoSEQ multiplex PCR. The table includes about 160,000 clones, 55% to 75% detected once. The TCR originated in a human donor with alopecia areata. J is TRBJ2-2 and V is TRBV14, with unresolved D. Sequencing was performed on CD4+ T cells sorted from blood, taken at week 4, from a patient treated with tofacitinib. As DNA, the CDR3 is TGTGCCAGCAGCCAAGTGGTCGCCACCGGGGAGCTGTTTTTT. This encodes CASSQVVATGELFF.